What follows describes a single T cell receptor (beta chain). Its antigen remains unidentified. These data belong to a study of blood T cells in healthy people across ages. Findings and caveats of the study: Researchers report that TCR beta diversity correlated strongly with naive T cell percentage. The lack of PBMC sorting stopped any conclusive naive versus antigen-experienced comparison.

For the second PCR, which ran for 7 to 11 cycles, a sample-barcoded 5' primer and a J-beta primer mix were used. TCRdb reanalysed the 5' RACE reads using MiXCR and keeps one entry per CDR3 protein. Here the sample spans 850,000 to 1,000,000 distinct CDR3 sequences, 40% to 60% being singletons. The V end lost 2 bases, the J end lost 2 bases, and 6 bases lay between the germline ends. Germline V gives CDR1 DFQATT, CDR2 SNEGSKA (reference sequence). The CDR3 spans 12 residues. What was sequenced was blood. This clonotype originated in a man aged 30-40 years in good health. V usage is TRBV20-1 and J usage is TRBJ1-2; no definite D call. CDR3 in DNA: TGCAGTGCTAGACCAGAAAACTATGGCTACACCTTC. It yields the protein CSARPENYGYTF.